These 6 T cell receptor beta chains came from one sample sequenced in a study of cytomegalovirus exposure and HLA in healthy donors. A multiplex PCR was run with 60 Vbeta primers and 13 Jbeta primers. The repertoire was sequenced with immunoSEQ multiplex PCR; TCRdb's copy has only in-frame clones and lacks some. Of 150,000 to 200,000 clones listed, around 82% are singletons. The sequencing sample was made of PBMCs. The receptors here all came from a woman in her 50s in good health and CMV-seropositive.

V usage is TRBV10-3 and J usage is TRBJ2-2, with 7 bases aligning to TRBD1. The CDR3 runs to 16 residues. J was trimmed by 2 bases and V by 4 bases; bases with no gene match: 7. Germline V gives CDR1 ENHRY, CDR2 SYGVKD. The CDR3 region is CAISARRGLNTGELFF. In nucleotides, the CDR3 is TGTGCCATCAGTGCGCGAAGGGGGCTCAACACCGGGGAGCTGTTTTTT.

The chain is built from TRBV7-9 and TRBJ1-6, with D hard to call. The CDR3 is 16 amino acids. The V gene's germline CDR1 is SEHNR and CDR2 FQNEAQ (reference sequence). V was cut by 4 bases and J by 0 bases, with 10 bases left in between. CDR3 nucleotide sequence: TGTGCCAGCAGCTCCTCATCCTACTCCTATAATTCACCCCTCCACTTT. It translates to CASSSSSYSYNSPLHF.

This clone was observed a handful of times. The chain is built from TRBV4-1 and TRBJ1-1; a possible D gene is TRBD1 (6 bases). The CDR3 totals 15 residues. CDR1 is MGHRA, CDR2 YSYEKL, per germline. Trimming removed 3 bases at V and 3 bases at J, with 14 bases between. CDR3 DNA: TGCGCCAGCAGCCAGCGGGGGGCCAGGGACACTGAAGCTTTCTTT. Protein: CASSQRGARDTEAFF.

This chain connects TRBV6-1 to TRBJ1-1, with 7 bases matching TRBD1. The germline V gene has CDR1 MNHNS and CDR2 SASEGT. This CDR3 spans 15 amino acids. With 2 bases clipped from V and 2 bases from J, the junction kept 5 bases outside the gene matches. CDR3 sequence reads: CASSEIGGFNTEAFF. CDR3 coding DNA: TGTGCCAGCAGTGAAATAGGGGGCTTTAACACTGAAGCTTTCTTT.

The V and J genes are TRBV29-1 and TRBJ2-2; D gene unclear. V was shortened by 6 bases and J by 4 bases, with 15 bases between the two germline ends. Germline V gives CDR1 SQVTM, CDR2 ANQGSEA. This CDR3 comprises 14 residues. As DNA, the CDR3 is TGCAGCGTCACGGCGGAAATCGGCACCGGGGAGCTGTTTTTT. It yields the protein CSVTAEIGTGELFF.

CDR3 bases: TGCAGCGTTGAAAGGGAGGGGCGCGGCTATGGCTACACCTTC. Translated: CSVEREGRGYGYTF. The V gene is TRBV29-1, the J gene TRBJ1-2; D might be TRBD1 (5 bases). CDR1 and CDR2 (germline): SQVTM, ANQGSEA. The CDR3 is made up of 14 amino acids. The germline V and J ends were trimmed by 2 bases and 4 bases, with 14 bases remaining between them.